One and the same sample provided the 20 T cell receptor beta chains below, sequenced in a study of neurological immune-mediated disorders. MiXCR was run by TCRdb on the 5' RACE reads, yielding one entry per CDR3 protein. The data contain about 79,000 distinct CDR3 sequences, 14% of them seen just once; the ten biggest clones take up around 6.8%. The source material was PBMCs. These receptors originate from a woman between 50 and 59 years old in good health.

This clonotype was seen at least ten times. The genes are TRBV16 and TRBJ1-6, with a tentative D call TRBD1 (6 bases). CDR1 and CDR2 from the germline V gene are KGHSY and FQNENV. This CDR3 has 13 residues. Trimming took 4 bases from V and 11 from J, leaving 12 bases between them. The CDR3 DNA reads TGTGCCAGCAGCCGAGCTTCAGGGGCACCCCTCCACTTT. It yields the protein CASSRASGAPLHF.

This clonotype has a count of ten or more. The chain couples TRBV28 to TRBJ1-2, with D tentatively TRBD1 (5 bases). CDR3 length: 14 amino acids. The germline CDR1 and CDR2 sequences are MDHEN and SYDVKM. The V end lost 5 bases, the J end lost 4 bases, and 14 bases lay between the germline ends. The CDR3 DNA reads as TGTGCCAGCAGTCCGGGACGGGCATCCTATGGCTACACCTTC. Translating it yields CASSPGRASYGYTF.

This clonotype has a count of ten or more. The chain carries TRBV7-6 and TRBJ2-1; TRBD2 aligns across 9 bases. CDR1 is SGHVS, CDR2 FNYEAQ, per germline. The CDR3 loop spans 17 amino acids. V lost 4 bases, J lost 5 bases, and 12 bases stayed unmatched. The CDR3 loop reads CASSSRYSGSLDNEQFF. The DNA of the CDR3 is TGTGCCAGCAGCTCACGATATAGCGGGAGTCTTGACAATGAGCAGTTCTTC.

This clonotype was observed at least ten times. The chain recombines TRBV20-1 with TRBJ2-7; D may be TRBD2 (5 bases). Germline CDR1 is DFQATT and CDR2 is SNEGSKA (reference sequence). The CDR3 runs 10 residues. V was clipped by 5 bases and J by 6 bases, with 8 bases between them. CDR3 sequence reads: CSALGVEQYF. In DNA, the CDR3 is TGCAGTGCTCTCGGGGTCGAGCAGTACTTC.

This clonotype has at least ten counts. This chain joins TRBV19 and TRBJ2-3; D gene ambiguous. This CDR3 spans 12 amino acids. From germline, CDR1 is LNHDA and CDR2 SQIVND (reference sequence). The V and J ends lost 6 bases and 5 bases respectively, with 9 bases between them. CDR3 DNA: TGTGCCAGTAGGAGAAATGGAGATACGCAGTATTTT. Its protein is CASRRNGDTQYF. Full variable domain (rest looked up from reference TRBV19 and TRBJ2-3): DGGITQSPKYLFRKEGQNVTLSCEQNLNHDAMYWYRQDPGQGLRLIYYSQIVNDFQKGDIAEGYSVSREKKESFPLTVTSAQKNPTAFYLCASRRNGDTQYFGPGTRLTVL.

The J gene is TRBJ2-7, the V gene TRBV20-1; D is perhaps TRBD1 (7 bases). The CDR3 runs to 14 residues. Per the germline V gene, CDR1 is DFQATT and CDR2 is SNEGSKA (reference sequence). The V and J ends lost 1 base and 2 bases respectively, with 12 bases between them. DNA for the CDR3: TGCAGTGCTAGAGTCCCAGGGGGGCCCTACGAGCAGTACTTC. Protein product: CSARVPGGPYEQYF.

Points on this clonotype: Possible read error: a much larger clone is one base away. The chain uses TRBV7-9 and TRBJ2-7; TRBD1 might be the D (5 bases). CDR3 length: 15 amino acids. Germline V gives CDR1 SEHNR, CDR2 FQNEAQ (reference sequence). Trimming took off 5 bases at V and 3 bases at J, with 17 bases between the two ends. The CDR3 nucleotides are TGTGCCAGCAGCCCCGGACATGGATGGTTCTACGAGCAGTACTTC. This encodes CASSPGHGWFYEQYF.

The sample holds many counts of this clonotype. This chain connects TRBV28 to TRBJ2-3; 9 bases fit TRBD2. The CDR3 consists of 15 residues. CDR1 and CDR2 (germline): MDHEN, SYDVKM. Germline trimming cut 6 bases from V and 6 bases from J; bases unmatched to any gene: 10. CDR3 bases: TGTGCCAGCAGCTTAAAGCGGGGGGCCTGGGATACGCAGTATTTT. Protein: CASSLKRGAWDTQYF. Combining the CDR3 with reference TRBV28 and TRBJ2-3 gives the whole variable domain DVKVTQSSRYLVKRTGEKVFLECVQDMDHENMFWYRQDPGLGLRLIYFSYDVKMKEKGDIPEGYSVSREKKERFSLILESASTNQTSMYLCASSLKRGAWDTQYFGPGTRLTVL.

This clonotype was seen at least ten times. The V gene is TRBV3-1, the J gene TRBJ1-4; the match to TRBD1 covers 8 bases. Trimming at V came to 4 bases and at J to 5 bases, leaving 3 bases not matched to a gene. This CDR3 is 14 amino acids long. Germline CDR1 is LGHDT and CDR2 is YNNKEL (reference sequence). This CDR3 is CASSPTGVNEKLFF. In DNA form, the CDR3 reads TGTGCCAGCAGCCCGACAGGGGTAAATGAAAAACTGTTTTTT.

V and J are TRBV6-5 and TRBJ2-5; 8 bases line up with TRBD2. Germline V gives CDR1 MNHEY, CDR2 SVGAGI. The length of the CDR3 is 16 residues. V trimming: 6 bases; J trimming: 0 bases; junction bases outside the gene matches: 9. The DNA of the CDR3 is TGTGCCAGCAGACTTATAGCGGGGATGTACCAAGAGACCCAGTACTTC. Translation gives CASRLIAGMYQETQYF.

This clonotype occurred once. The junction departs from germline at one end; a sequencing error may be responsible. Here the CDR3 reads CSAMPGTEAFF. DNA of the CDR3: TGCAGCGCTATGCCGGGCACTGAAGCTTTCTTT. This chain connects TRBV20-1 to TRBJ1-1, with no clear D. Germline V gene data show CDR1 as DFQATT and CDR2 as SNEGSKA (reference sequence). The CDR3 sequence is 11 residues long.

In its sample, this clonotype was seen many times. This chain connects TRBV20-1 to TRBJ1-1; D is perhaps TRBD1 (6 bases). Germline V gene data show CDR1 as DFQATT and CDR2 as SNEGSKA (reference sequence). The V end lost 3 bases, the J end lost 4 bases, and 12 bases lay between the germline ends. CDR3 length: 13 residues. The CDR3 coding sequence is TGCAGTGCTAGGCCTACAGGGATCACTGAAGCTTTCTTT. As protein: CSARPTGITEAFF.

Ten or more counts support this clonotype. The chain employs TRBV28 and TRBJ2-3, with 11 nucleotides matching TRBD1. CDR1 is MDHEN, CDR2 SYDVKM, per germline. The CDR3 is 17 amino acids. V lost 1 base to trimming and J lost 2 bases; unmatched junction nucleotides: 5. CDR3 bases: TGTGCCAGCAGTTTATTACAGGGACAGGGGGTCACAGATACGCAGTATTTT. The encoded protein is CASSLLQGQGVTDTQYF. The complete variable domain, with remaining parts taken from reference TRBV28 and TRBJ2-3, reads DVKVTQSSRYLVKRTGEKVFLECVQDMDHENMFWYRQDPGLGLRLIYFSYDVKMKEKGDIPEGYSVSREKKERFSLILESASTNQTSMYLCASSLLQGQGVTDTQYFGPGTRLTVL.

The sample holds many counts of this clonotype. The chain uses TRBV29-1 and TRBJ2-7; D possibly uses TRBD1 or TRBD2 (5 bases each). Germline-derived CDR1 and CDR2 are SQVTM and ANQGSEA. Trimming removed 1 base from V and 0 bases from J, with 13 bases in between. The CDR3 is 15 residues long. The CDR3 protein is CSVEAGPQSSYEQYF. The CDR3 DNA reads TGCAGCGTTGAAGCGGGACCGCAGAGCTCCTACGAGCAGTACTTC.

This clonotype came up many times. V and J are TRBV7-9 and TRBJ2-1; 10 positions agree with TRBD2. CDR1 is SEHNR, CDR2 FQNEAQ, per germline (reference sequence). V trimming: 0 bases; J trimming: 2 bases; junction bases outside the gene matches: 1. The CDR3 sequence is 16 residues long. The CDR3 region is CASSLALAGTYNEQFF. CDR3 bases: TGTGCCAGCAGCTTAGCACTAGCGGGGACCTACAATGAGCAGTTCTTC.

This clonotype was seen many times. The chain recombines TRBV10-3 with TRBJ2-3; 7 bases agree with TRBD2. There are 15 residues in the CDR3. Germline CDR1 reads ENHRY; CDR2 reads SYGVKD. V was clipped by 3 bases and J by 4 bases; unmatched bases: 7. The DNA of the CDR3 is TGTGCCATCAGTGAAGATGGCGGGGGAGCAGATACGCAGTATTTT. Its translation: CAISEDGGGADTQYF.

The sample holds many counts of this clonotype. V is TRBV6-5 and J is TRBJ2-7; weak D call: TRBD1 (5 bases). Trimming pared 0 bases from V and 1 base from J, leaving 13 bases between. The CDR3 length is 16 residues. Germline lookup yields CDR1 MNHEY and CDR2 SVGAGI. CDR3 coding DNA: TGTGCCAGCAGTTACTCGTCGGGTAAGGGGTCCTACGAGCAGTACTTC. Translating it yields CASSYSSGKGSYEQYF.

This clonotype was observed a handful of times. The rearrangement joins TRBV18 to TRBJ2-5, with D perhaps matching TRBD1 (5 bases). The germline V gene encodes CDR1 KGHSH and CDR2 LQKENI. Trimming took 4 bases from V and 5 from J, leaving 14 bases between them. The CDR3 has 14 amino acids. CDR3: CASSLGMWGETQYF. As DNA, the CDR3 is TGTGCCAGCTCACTGGGGATGTGGGGCGAGACCCAGTACTTC.

This clonotype was detected many times. The rearrangement uses TRBV6-2 or TRBV6-3 and TRBJ1-1; 7 bases line up with TRBD1. J was trimmed by 7 bases and V by 5 bases; bases with no gene match: 13. The CDR3 is 15 residues long. The germline CDR1 and CDR2 sequences are MNHEY and SVGEGT. The CDR3 loop is CASSGRQGIIDEAFF. DNA for the CDR3: TGTGCCAGCAGTGGGCGACAGGGAATTATTGATGAAGCTTTCTTT.

This clonotype has a count of ten or more. The chain joins TRBV5-1 to TRBJ2-3; TRBD2 matches 10 bases. Germline CDR1 reads SGHRS; CDR2 reads YFSETQ. V lost 4 bases, J lost 3 bases, and 8 bases stayed unmatched. The CDR3 extends over 16 amino acids. Here the CDR3 reads CASSASGLATTDTQYF. DNA of the CDR3: TGCGCCAGCAGCGCTTCGGGACTAGCGACTACAGATACGCAGTATTTT.